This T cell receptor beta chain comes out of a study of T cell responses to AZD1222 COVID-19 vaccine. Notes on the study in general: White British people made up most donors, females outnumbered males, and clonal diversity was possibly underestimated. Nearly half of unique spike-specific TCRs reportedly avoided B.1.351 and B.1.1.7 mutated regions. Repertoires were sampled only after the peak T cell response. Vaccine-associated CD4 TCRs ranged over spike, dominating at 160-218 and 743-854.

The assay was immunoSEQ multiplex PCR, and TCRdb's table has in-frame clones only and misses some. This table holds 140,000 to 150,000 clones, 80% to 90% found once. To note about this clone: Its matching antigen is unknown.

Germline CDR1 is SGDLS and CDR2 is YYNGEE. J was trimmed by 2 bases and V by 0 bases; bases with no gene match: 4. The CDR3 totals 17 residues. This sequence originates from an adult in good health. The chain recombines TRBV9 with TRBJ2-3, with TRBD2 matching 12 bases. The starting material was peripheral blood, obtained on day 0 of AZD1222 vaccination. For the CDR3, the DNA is TGTGCCAGCAGCGTAGATGGACTAGCGGGGTCCACAGATACGCAGTATTTT. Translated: CASSVDGLAGSTDTQYF.